The 9 T cell receptor beta chains below come from one sample, sequenced in a study of beta chain features in type 1 diabetes. Expressed TCRB transcripts were sequenced, since all the RNA that had been isolated was reverse transcribed. The data were produced by immunoSEQ multiplex PCR, yet TCRdb's version contains in-frame clones alone and is incomplete. The sample consists of about 620,000 clones, roughly 16% of them appearing once. The source material was naive CD4+ T cells from blood. These receptors all stem from a man between 18 and 29 years old in good health.

There are a few counts of this clone. The chain has TRBV5-4 and TRBJ2-2; 7 bases match TRBD2. J gave up 0 bases and V 4 bases, and 3 bases lay outside the gene matches. CDR1 and CDR2 from the germline V gene are SGHNT and YYREEE (reference sequence). The CDR3 covers 15 residues. CDR3 in amino acids: CASSRGRANTGELFF. DNA for the CDR3: TGTGCCAGCAGCCGAGGGAGGGCGAACACCGGGGAGCTGTTTTTT. The entire variable domain, with the rest obtained from reference TRBV5-4 and TRBJ2-2, is as follows: ETGVTQSPTHLIKTRGQQVTLRCSSQSGHNTVSWYQQALGQGPQFIFQYYREEENGRGNFPPRFSGLQFPNYSSELNVNALELDDSALYLCASSRGRANTGELFFGEGSRLTVL.

This clone was observed a few times. The V and J genes are TRBV6-6 and TRBJ2-2; the match to TRBD2 covers 10 bases. V shed 5 bases, J shed 5 bases, and the junction held 2 bases outside the gene matches. Germline-derived CDR1 and CDR2 are MNHNY and SVGAGI (reference sequence). The CDR3 loop spans 14 amino acids. The DNA of the CDR3 is TGTGCCAGCAGTCCTAGCGGGAGTACCGGGGAGCTGTTTTTT. Translating it yields CASSPSGSTGELFF.

The J gene is TRBJ1-2, the V gene TRBV11-3; D is uncertain. The ends were cut back, 5 bases at V and 4 bases at J, with 11 bases in the middle. Per the germline V gene, CDR1 is SGHNT and CDR2 is YENEEA. This CDR3 region has 13 residues. In DNA form, the CDR3 reads TGTGCCAGCAGCCCCGGGTCCTTCTATGGCTACACCTTC. Translated, it gives CASSPGSFYGYTF.

The chain has TRBV7-2 and TRBJ2-7, with 10 nucleotides matching TRBD2. In germline, CDR1 is SGHTA, CDR2 FQGNSA. The V segment lost 1 base and the J segment 2 bases; nucleotides outside the gene matches: 5. The CDR3 length is 16 residues. The CDR3 region has the DNA TGTGCCAGCAGCTTAGGTCGGACTAGCGGTACCTACGAGCAGTACTTC. It encodes CASSLGRTSGTYEQYF.

A few counts support this clone. V and J are TRBV29-1 and TRBJ1-3; maybe TRBD1 (5 bases). The length of the CDR3 is 15 residues. V gave up 4 bases and J gave up 1 base, with 14 bases separating them. Germline-derived CDR1 and CDR2 are SQVTM and ANQGSEA. The CDR3 is CSVGDRGKSGNTIYF. CDR3 DNA sequence: TGCAGCGTTGGGGATAGGGGAAAATCTGGAAACACCATATATTTT.

This clone was seen a handful of times. The chain carries TRBV25-1 and TRBJ2-3; D is ambiguous. Germline V gene lookup returns CDR1 MGHDK and CDR2 SYGVNS. This CDR3 is 14 amino acids long. Trimming took 8 bases from V and 1 from J, leaving 13 bases between them. In DNA, the CDR3 is TGTGCCAGCCCTCCGATAAGCGGCACAGATACGCAGTATTTT. Protein product: CASPPISGTDTQYF.

The genes are TRBV19 and TRBJ2-3, with 7 bases lining up with TRBD1. The V gene end was trimmed by 5 bases and the J gene end by 0 bases; junction bases not matched to a gene: 8. CDR3 length: 16 amino acids. Germline V lookup: CDR1 LNHDA, CDR2 SQIVND (reference sequence). The chain's CDR3 is CASSGSRDSSTDTQYF. DNA of the CDR3: TGTGCCAGTAGTGGCAGCCGGGACAGTAGCACAGATACGCAGTATTTT.

Points on this clone: The same CDR3 is also encoded by other DNA sequences in this sample. The chain links TRBV9 to TRBJ1-1; D not certain. Germline assignment: CDR1 SGDLS and CDR2 YYNGEE. This CDR3 region has 14 residues. With 0 bases removed from V and 1 base from J, the gap between germline ends came to 7 bases. In DNA, the CDR3 is TGTGCCAGCAGCGTAGGGGTGGCGAACACTGAAGCTTTCTTT. It translates to CASSVGVANTEAFF.

A word on this clone: The junction departs from the called germline gene at one end, perhaps through a read error. The V gene is TRBV28, the J gene TRBJ2-7; the match to TRBD1 covers 8 bases. The CDR3 sequence is 12 residues long. Per germline, CDR1 MDHEN and CDR2 SYDVKM. CDR3 coding DNA: TGTGCCAGCAGTTTAGTTAGACAGGGGAGACTTTTC. This codes for CASSLVRQGRLF.